These 4 T cell receptor beta chains came from one sample sequenced in a study of OX40 agonist ivuxolimab in advanced cancers. Measured with immunoSEQ multiplex PCR; TCRdb has only the in-frame clones, and not every one. The sample yields approximately 61,000 clones, approximately 90% seen once. The specimen was CD4+ or CD8+ T cells sorted from blood, collected in a trial of the OX40 agonist ivuxolimab. The origin of the receptors is an adult with an advanced solid tumor such as melanoma, head and neck, liver or kidney cancer.

The rearrangement uses TRBV12-5 and TRBJ1-2; no firm D call. V lost 3 bases, J lost 1 base, and 6 bases lay in between. This CDR3 has 13 amino acids. From germline, CDR1 is LGHNT and CDR2 FRNRAP. The DNA for the CDR3 is TGTGCTAGTGGTTTTGAGCTTAACTATGGCTACACCTTC. Its protein is CASGFELNYGYTF.

V gene TRBV7-9 combines with J gene TRBJ2-2; D is uncertain. CDR1 SEHNR and CDR2 FQNEAQ come from the germline V gene (reference sequence). This CDR3 is built from 10 residues. V lost 9 bases, J lost 4 bases, and 3 bases lay in between. CDR3 residues: CASGTGELFF. As DNA, the CDR3 is TGTGCCAGTGGCACCGGGGAGCTGTTTTTT.

This clone was observed a few times. The chain is built from TRBV18 and TRBJ2-7; no clear D. The CDR3 loop spans 13 amino acids. V was cut by 6 bases and J by 1 base, with 10 bases left in between. CDR1 is KGHSH, CDR2 LQKENI, per germline. The CDR3 spells CASSAQRSYEQYF. The CDR3 DNA is TGTGCCAGCTCGGCTCAGAGATCCTACGAGCAGTACTTC. Full variable domain (missing parts from reference TRBV18 and TRBJ2-7): NAGVMQNPRHLVRRRGQEARLRCSPMKGHSHVYWYRQLPEEGLKFMVYLQKENIIDESGMPKERFSAEFPKEGPSILRIQQVVRGDSAAYFCASSAQRSYEQYFGPGTRLTVT.

V gene TRBV7-6 combines with J gene TRBJ1-3; no clear D. The V end was cut by 2 bases, the J end by 0 bases, with 8 bases between. The CDR3 is 15 residues long. Germline V gene lookup returns CDR1 SGHVS and CDR2 FNYEAQ. The CDR3 region is CASSLSESSGNTIYF. CDR3 in DNA: TGTGCCAGCAGCTTATCGGAGAGCTCTGGAAACACCATATATTTT. Complete variable domain (other parts from reference TRBV7-6 and TRBJ1-3): GAGVSQSPRYKVTKRGQDVALRCDPISGHVSLYWYRQALGQGPEFLTYFNYEAQQDKSGLPNDRFSAERPEGSISTLTIQRTEQRDSAMYRCASSLSESSGNTIYFGEGSWLTVV.